These 5 T cell receptor beta chains were sequenced from one sample in a study of identical twins. MiXCR was run by TCRdb on the 5' RACE reads, yielding one entry per CDR3 protein. The sample lists 690,000 or so distinct CDR3 sequences; approximately 6% were seen once. The sample taken for sequencing was naive T cells sorted from blood. The receptor set was obtained from a man aged 18-30 years in good health.

Many counts were recorded for this clonotype. The V and J genes are TRBV7-2 and TRBJ2-3; D is possibly TRBD2 (6 bases). Deletions cut 4 bases from V and 2 bases from J, with 16 bases between. The germline CDR1 and CDR2 sequences are SGHTA and FQGNSA. The CDR3 loop spans 16 amino acids. This chain's CDR3 is CASSSRTGLHTDTQYF. The CDR3 DNA sequence: TGTGCCAGCAGCTCGCGGACGGGACTGCACACAGATACGCAGTATTTT. The whole variable domain, filled in from reference TRBV7-2 and TRBJ2-3, reads GAGVSQSPSNKVTEKGKDVELRCDPISGHTALYWYRQSLGQGLEFLIYFQGNSAPDKSGLPSDRFSAERTGGSVSTLTIQRTQQEDSAVYLCASSSRTGLHTDTQYFGPGTRLTVL.

V gene TRBV11-2 combines with J gene TRBJ2-7, with unresolved D. The CDR3 runs 14 residues. Looked up from germline, CDR1 is SGHAT and CDR2 is FQNNGV. Trimming left V 0 bases short and J 0 bases short, with 6 bases between. The CDR3 DNA follows: TGTGCCAGCAGCTTAGATCACAACTCCTACGAGCAGTACTTC. Its translation: CASSLDHNSYEQYF.

The V and J genes are TRBV29-1 and TRBJ1-2, with 7 bases fitting TRBD1. The CDR3 is made up of 12 amino acids. CDR1 is SQVTM and CDR2 is ANQGSEA in the germline V gene. Unmatched junction bases numbered 9, after V lost 7 bases and J lost 7 bases. CDR3 coding DNA: TGCAGCGCGGAAGACAGGGATTCTGGCTACACCTTC. Its protein is CSAEDRDSGYTF. Combining the CDR3 with reference TRBV29-1 and TRBJ1-2 gives the whole variable domain SAVISQKPSRDICQRGTSLTIQCQVDSQVTMMFWYRQQPGQSLTLIATANQGSEATYESGFVIDKFPISRPNLTFSTLTVSNMSPEDSSIYLCSAEDRDSGYTFGSGTRLTVV.

V is TRBV12-3 or TRBV12-4 and J is TRBJ2-1, with 12 bases identical to TRBD2. The trim removed 4 bases at V and 1 base at J, leaving 5 bases unmatched. The CDR3 contains 17 residues. CDR3 protein: CASSSRLAGVSYNEQFF. CDR3 DNA sequence: TGTGCCAGCAGTTCCCGACTAGCGGGAGTGTCCTACAATGAGCAGTTCTTC.

Written as DNA, the CDR3 is TGTGCCAGCAGGTATGGACCTGGGACTGAAGCTTTCTTT. It is translated as CASRYGPGTEAFF. The chain carries TRBV6-5 and TRBJ1-1, with D uncertain. The germline V gene encodes CDR1 MNHEY and CDR2 SVGAGI. This CDR3 is built from 13 residues. Trimming took 6 bases from V and 5 from J, leaving 13 bases between them.